These 5 T cell receptor beta chains originate from one sample sequenced in a study of T cells in Graves' hyperthyroidism and ophthalmopathy. Authors of the study amplified TCR beta CDR3 regions from RNA transcripts. HTBI primers were employed in a first-round RT-PCR of the TCR CDR3. TCRdb passed the multiplex PCR reads through MiXCR, listing each CDR3 protein once. The data hold 500,000 to 650,000 distinct CDR3 sequences, with around 13% observed a single time. Sequencing was carried out using blood. These receptor sequences come from a woman in her thirties or forties with Graves' hyperthyroidism.

V gene TRBV9 combines with J gene TRBJ2-1, with D uncertain. Germline lookup yields CDR1 SGDLS and CDR2 YYNGEE. Trimming removed 3 bases at V and 0 bases at J, with 13 bases between. There are 16 residues in the CDR3. CDR3 amino acids: CASSAADASSYNEQFF. In DNA, the CDR3 is TGTGCCAGCAGCGCTGCGGACGCGAGCTCCTACAATGAGCAGTTCTTC.

The chain has TRBV20-1 and TRBJ1-2; TRBD1 aligns across 7 bases. This CDR3 region has 14 residues. Germline V gene lookup returns CDR1 DFQATT and CDR2 SNEGSKA (reference sequence). V was clipped by 1 base and J by 3 bases; unmatched bases: 5. The CDR3 DNA reads TGCAGTGCTAGAGCAATTGGGACAGACTATGGCTACACCTTC. Translation gives CSARAIGTDYGYTF.

This sequence joins TRBV27 and TRBJ1-4; TRBD1 agrees at 7 bases. CDR1 MNHEY and CDR2 SMNVEV come from the germline V gene (reference sequence). Trimming cost V 5 bases and J 5 bases; bases outside gene matches: 8. The CDR3 has 15 amino acids. The CDR3: CASSPQGLINEKLFF. CDR3 bases: TGTGCCAGCAGTCCACAGGGGCTTATCAATGAAAAACTGTTTTTT.

Ten or more counts support this clonotype. The J gene is TRBJ2-5, the V gene TRBV29-1; TRBD1 matches at 9 bases. The CDR3 length is 11 residues. J was trimmed by 5 bases and V by 7 bases; bases with no gene match: 2. The germline V gene has CDR1 SQVTM and CDR2 ANQGSEA. CDR3 in amino acids: CSAGTGETQYF. CDR3 nucleotides: TGCAGCGCCGGGACAGGGGAGACCCAGTACTTC.

This clonotype was seen at least ten times. The chain uses TRBV27 and TRBJ2-5; 11 bases agree with TRBD2. This CDR3 spans 16 amino acids. After removal of 7 bases from V and 5 bases from J, the junction contained 12 bases not matched to a gene. Germline assignment: CDR1 MNHEY and CDR2 SMNVEV (reference sequence). Here the CDR3 DNA reads TGTGCCAGCAAAAGCCTAGCGGGAGGACGAGGGGAGACCCAGTACTTC. Its protein product is CASKSLAGGRGETQYF.